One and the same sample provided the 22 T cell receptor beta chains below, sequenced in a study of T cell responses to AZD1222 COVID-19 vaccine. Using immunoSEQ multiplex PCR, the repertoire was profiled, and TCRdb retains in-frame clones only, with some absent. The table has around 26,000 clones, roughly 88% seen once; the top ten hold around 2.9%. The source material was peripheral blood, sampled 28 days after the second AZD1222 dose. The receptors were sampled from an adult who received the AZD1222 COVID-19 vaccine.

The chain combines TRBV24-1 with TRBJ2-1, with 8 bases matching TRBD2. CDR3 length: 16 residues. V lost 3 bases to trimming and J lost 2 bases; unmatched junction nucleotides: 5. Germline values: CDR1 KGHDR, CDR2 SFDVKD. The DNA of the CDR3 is TGTGCCACCAGTGATGGGTTAGCGGGGACCTACAATGAGCAGTTCTTC. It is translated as CATSDGLAGTYNEQFF.

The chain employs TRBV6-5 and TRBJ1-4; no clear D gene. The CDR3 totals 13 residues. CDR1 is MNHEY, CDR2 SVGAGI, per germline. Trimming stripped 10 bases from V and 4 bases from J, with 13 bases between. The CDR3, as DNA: TGTGCCACCCAGAGGCAGGTTAATGAAAAACTGTTTTTT. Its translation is CATQRQVNEKLFF.

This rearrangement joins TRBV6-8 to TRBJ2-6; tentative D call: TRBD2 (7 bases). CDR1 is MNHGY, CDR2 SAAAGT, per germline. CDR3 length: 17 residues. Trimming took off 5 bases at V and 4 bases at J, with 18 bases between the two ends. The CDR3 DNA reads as TGTGCCAGCAGTCTGAGGGGGGGCGCGTCCGGGGCCAACGTCCTGACTTTC. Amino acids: CASSLRGGASGANVLTF.

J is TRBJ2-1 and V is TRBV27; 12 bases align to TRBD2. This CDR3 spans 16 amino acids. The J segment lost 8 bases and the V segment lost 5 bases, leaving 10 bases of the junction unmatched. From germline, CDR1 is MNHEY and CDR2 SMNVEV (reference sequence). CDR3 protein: CASSSPGTSGLYEQFF. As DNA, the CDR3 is TGTGCCAGCAGTAGCCCCGGGACTAGCGGGTTATATGAGCAGTTCTTC.

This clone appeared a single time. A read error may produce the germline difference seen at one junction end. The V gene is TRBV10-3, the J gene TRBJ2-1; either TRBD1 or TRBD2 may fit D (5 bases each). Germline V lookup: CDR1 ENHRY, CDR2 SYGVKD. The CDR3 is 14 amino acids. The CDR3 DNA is TGTGCCACCAGTGGGGGTCTTTCCTACAATGAGCAGTTCTTC. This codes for CATSGGLSYNEQFF.

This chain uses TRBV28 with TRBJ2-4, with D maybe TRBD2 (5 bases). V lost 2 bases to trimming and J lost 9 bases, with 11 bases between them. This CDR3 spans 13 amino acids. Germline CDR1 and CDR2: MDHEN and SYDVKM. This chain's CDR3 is CASSLPLGGIQYF. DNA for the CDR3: TGTGCCAGCAGTTTACCCCTTGGAGGCATTCAGTACTTC.

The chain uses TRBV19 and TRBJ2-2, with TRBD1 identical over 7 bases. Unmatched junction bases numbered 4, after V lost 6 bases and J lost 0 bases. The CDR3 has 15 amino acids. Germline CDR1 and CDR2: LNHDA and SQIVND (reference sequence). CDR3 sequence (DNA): TGTGCCAGTAGCTCCGGGACAGCGAACACCGGGGAGCTGTTTTTT. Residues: CASSSGTANTGELFF.

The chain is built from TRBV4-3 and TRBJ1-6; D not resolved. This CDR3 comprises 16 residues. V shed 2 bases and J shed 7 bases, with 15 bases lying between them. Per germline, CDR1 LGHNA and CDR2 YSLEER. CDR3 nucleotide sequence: TGCGCCAGCAGCCAAACTGTCGGAGCGCCCAATTCACCCCTCCACTTT. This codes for CASSQTVGAPNSPLHF.

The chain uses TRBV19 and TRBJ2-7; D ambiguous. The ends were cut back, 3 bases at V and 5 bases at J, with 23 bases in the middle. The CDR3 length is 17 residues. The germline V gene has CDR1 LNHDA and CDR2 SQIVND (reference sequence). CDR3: CASSMLPHPGSPDEQYF. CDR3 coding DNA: TGTGCCAGTAGTATGCTGCCCCACCCAGGCAGTCCCGACGAGCAGTACTTC.

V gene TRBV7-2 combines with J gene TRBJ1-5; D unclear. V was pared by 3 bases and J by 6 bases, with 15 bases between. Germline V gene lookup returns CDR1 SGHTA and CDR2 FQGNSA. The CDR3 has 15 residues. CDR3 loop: CASSFSGGIGQPQHF. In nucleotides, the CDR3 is TGTGCCAGCAGCTTTTCAGGAGGGATCGGTCAGCCCCAGCATTTT.

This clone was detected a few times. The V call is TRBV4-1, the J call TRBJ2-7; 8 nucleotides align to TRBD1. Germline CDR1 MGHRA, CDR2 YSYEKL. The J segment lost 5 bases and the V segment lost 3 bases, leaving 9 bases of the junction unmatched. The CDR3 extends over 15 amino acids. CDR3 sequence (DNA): TGCGCCAGCAGCCATGCCGGACAGGGAGCCAACGAGCAGTACTTC. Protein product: CASSHAGQGANEQYF.

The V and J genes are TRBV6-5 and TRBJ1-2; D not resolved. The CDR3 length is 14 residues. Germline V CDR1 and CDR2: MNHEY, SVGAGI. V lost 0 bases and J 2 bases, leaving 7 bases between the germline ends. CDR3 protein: CASSYSLGNYGYTF. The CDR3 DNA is TGTGCCAGCAGTTACTCTTTGGGGAACTATGGCTACACCTTC.

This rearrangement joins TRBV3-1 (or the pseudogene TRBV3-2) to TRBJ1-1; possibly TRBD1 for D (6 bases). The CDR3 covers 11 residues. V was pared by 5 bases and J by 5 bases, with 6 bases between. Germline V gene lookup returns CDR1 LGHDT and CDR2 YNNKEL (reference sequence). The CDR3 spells CASSRGTEAFF. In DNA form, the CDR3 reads TGTGCCAGCAGCAGGGGGACTGAAGCTTTCTTT.

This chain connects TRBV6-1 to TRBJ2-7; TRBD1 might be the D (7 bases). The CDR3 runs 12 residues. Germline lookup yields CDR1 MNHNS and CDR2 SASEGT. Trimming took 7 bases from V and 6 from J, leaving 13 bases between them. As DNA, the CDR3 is TGTGCCAGCACCCAGGGGGGAACCGAGCAGTACTTC. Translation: CASTQGGTEQYF.

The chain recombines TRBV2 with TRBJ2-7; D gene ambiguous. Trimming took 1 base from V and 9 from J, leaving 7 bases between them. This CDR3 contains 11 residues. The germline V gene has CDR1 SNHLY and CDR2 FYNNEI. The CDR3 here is CASSEEVPQYF. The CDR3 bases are TGTGCCAGCAGTGAAGAGGTCCCGCAGTACTTC.

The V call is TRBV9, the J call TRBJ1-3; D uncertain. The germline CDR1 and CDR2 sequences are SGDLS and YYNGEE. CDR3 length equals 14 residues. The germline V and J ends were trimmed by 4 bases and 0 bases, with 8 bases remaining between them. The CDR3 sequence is CASSLRSSGNTIYF. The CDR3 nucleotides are TGTGCCAGCAGCCTCAGGAGCTCTGGAAACACCATATATTTT.

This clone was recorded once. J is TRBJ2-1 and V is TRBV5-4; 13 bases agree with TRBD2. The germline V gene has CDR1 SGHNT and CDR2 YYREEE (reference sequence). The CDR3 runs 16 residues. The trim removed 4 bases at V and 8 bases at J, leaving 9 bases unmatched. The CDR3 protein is CASSLSGTSGTDEQFF. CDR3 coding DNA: TGTGCCAGCAGCCTATCCGGGACTAGCGGGACGGATGAGCAGTTCTTC.

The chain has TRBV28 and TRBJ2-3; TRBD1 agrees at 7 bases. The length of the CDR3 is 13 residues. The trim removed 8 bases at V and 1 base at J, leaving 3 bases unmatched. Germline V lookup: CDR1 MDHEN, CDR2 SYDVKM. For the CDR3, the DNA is TGTGCCAGCTGGACAGGACGCACAGATACGCAGTATTTT. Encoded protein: CASWTGRTDTQYF.

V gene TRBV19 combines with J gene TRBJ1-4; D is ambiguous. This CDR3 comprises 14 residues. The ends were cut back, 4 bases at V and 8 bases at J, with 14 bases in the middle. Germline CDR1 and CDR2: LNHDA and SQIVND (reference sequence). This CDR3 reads CASSTLGSREKLFF. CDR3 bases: TGTGCCAGTAGTACCCTAGGCTCTAGAGAAAAACTGTTTTTT.

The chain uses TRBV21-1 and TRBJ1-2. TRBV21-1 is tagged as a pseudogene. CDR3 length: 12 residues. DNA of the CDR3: TGTGCCAGCACTGTACAGAGGTATGGCTACACCTTC. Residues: CASTVQRYGYTF.

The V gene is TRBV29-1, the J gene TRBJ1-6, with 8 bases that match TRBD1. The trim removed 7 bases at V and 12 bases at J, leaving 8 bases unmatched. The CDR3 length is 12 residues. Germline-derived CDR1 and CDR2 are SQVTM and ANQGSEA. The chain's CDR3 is CSAGEQGGPLHF. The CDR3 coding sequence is TGCAGCGCCGGGGAACAGGGGGGACCCCTCCACTTT.

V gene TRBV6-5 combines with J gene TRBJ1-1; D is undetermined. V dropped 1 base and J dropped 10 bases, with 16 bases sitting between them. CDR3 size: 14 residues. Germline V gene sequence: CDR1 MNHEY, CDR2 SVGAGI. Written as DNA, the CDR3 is TGTGCCAGCAGTTACTGGGAGGGTATGGAATCAGCTTTCTTT. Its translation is CASSYWEGMESAFF.